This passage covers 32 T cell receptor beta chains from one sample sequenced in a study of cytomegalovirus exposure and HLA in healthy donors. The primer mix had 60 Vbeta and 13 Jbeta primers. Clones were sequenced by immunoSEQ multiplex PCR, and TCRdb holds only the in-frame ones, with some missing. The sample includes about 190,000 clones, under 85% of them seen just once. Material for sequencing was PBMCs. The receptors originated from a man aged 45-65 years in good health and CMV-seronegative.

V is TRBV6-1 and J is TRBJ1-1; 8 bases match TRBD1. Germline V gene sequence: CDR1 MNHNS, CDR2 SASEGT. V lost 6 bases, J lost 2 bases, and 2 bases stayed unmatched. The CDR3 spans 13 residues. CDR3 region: CASRDRVNTEAFF. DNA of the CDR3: TGTGCCAGCAGGGACAGGGTTAACACTGAAGCTTTCTTT.

The CDR3 here is CASSTPTGGLRDTQYF. CDR3 nucleotide sequence: TGTGCCAGTAGTACCCCGACGGGGGGCTTGAGAGATACGCAGTATTTT. The rearrangement uses TRBV19 and TRBJ2-3, with a tentative D call TRBD2 (7 bases). This CDR3 spans 16 amino acids. CDR1 and CDR2 from the germline V gene are LNHDA and SQIVND (reference sequence). The V gene lost 4 bases and the J gene lost 5 bases, with 19 bases spanning the gap.

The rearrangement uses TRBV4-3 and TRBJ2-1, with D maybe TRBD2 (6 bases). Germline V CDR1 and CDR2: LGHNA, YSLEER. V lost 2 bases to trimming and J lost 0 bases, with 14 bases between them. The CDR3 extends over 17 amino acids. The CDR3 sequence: CASSQLSGADSYNEQFF. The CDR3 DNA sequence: TGCGCCAGCAGCCAACTTTCGGGAGCGGACTCCTACAATGAGCAGTTCTTC.

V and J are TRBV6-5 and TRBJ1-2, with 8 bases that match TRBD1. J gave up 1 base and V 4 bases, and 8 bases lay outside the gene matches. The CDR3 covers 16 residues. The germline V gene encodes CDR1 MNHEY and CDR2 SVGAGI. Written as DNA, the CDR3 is TGTGCCAGCAGTTCAGGGGGCGAAACGGTTAACTATGGCTACACCTTC. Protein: CASSSGGETVNYGYTF.

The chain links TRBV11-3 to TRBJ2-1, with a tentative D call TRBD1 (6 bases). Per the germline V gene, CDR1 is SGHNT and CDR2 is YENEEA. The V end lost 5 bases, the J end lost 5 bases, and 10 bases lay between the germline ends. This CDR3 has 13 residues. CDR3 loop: CASSPRDNNEQFF. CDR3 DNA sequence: TGTGCCAGCAGCCCCCGGGACAACAATGAGCAGTTCTTC.

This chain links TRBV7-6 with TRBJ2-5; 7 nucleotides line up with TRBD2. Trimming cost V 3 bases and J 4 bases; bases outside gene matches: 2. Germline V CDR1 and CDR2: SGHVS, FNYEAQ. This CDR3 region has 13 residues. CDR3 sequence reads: CASSLTSPETQYF. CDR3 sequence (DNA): TGTGCCAGCAGCTTGACTAGCCCAGAGACCCAGTACTTC. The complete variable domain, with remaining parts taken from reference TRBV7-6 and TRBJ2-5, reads GAGVSQSPRYKVTKRGQDVALRCDPISGHVSLYWYRQALGQGPEFLTYFNYEAQQDKSGLPNDRFSAERPEGSISTLTIQRTEQRDSAMYRCASSLTSPETQYFGPGTRLLVL.

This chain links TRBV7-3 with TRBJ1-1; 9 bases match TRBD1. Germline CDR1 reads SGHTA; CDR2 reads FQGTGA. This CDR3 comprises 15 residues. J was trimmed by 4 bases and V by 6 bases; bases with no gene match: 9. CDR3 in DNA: TGTGCCAGCAGTCTCACAGGGGGCCGGAGCACTGAAGCTTTCTTT. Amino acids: CASSLTGGRSTEAFF.

This CDR3 is CASSSTDRDNSPLHF. The CDR3 DNA reads TGTGCCAGCAGCTCTACCGACAGGGATAATTCACCCCTCCACTTT. This rearrangement joins TRBV5-5 to TRBJ1-6, with 7 positions matching TRBD1. Germline V gives CDR1 SGHKS, CDR2 YYEKEE (reference sequence). Trimming took 3 bases from V and 5 from J; bases not matched to a gene: 5. There are 15 residues in the CDR3.

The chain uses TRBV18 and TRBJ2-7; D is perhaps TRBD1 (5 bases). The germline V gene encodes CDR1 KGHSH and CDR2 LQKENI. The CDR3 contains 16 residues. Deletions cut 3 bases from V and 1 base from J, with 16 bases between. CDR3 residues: CASSPPQGIRSYEQYF. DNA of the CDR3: TGTGCCAGCTCACCGCCTCAGGGTATTCGGTCCTACGAGCAGTACTTC. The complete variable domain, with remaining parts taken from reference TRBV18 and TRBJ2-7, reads NAGVMQNPRHLVRRRGQEARLRCSPMKGHSHVYWYRQLPEEGLKFMVYLQKENIIDESGMPKERFSAEFPKEGPSILRIQQVVRGDSAAYFCASSPPQGIRSYEQYFGPGTRLTVT.

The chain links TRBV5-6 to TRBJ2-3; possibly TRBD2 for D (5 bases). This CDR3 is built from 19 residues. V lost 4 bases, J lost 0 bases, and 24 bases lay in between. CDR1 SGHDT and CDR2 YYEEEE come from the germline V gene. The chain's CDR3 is CASSPLVSSEFSSTDTQYF. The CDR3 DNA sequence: TGTGCCAGCAGCCCCCTCGTTAGTAGCGAGTTTTCTAGCACAGATACGCAGTATTTT.

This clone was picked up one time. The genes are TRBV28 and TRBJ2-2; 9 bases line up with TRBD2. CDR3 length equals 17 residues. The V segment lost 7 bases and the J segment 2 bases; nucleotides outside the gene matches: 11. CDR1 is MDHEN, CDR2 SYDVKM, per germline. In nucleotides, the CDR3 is TGTGCCAGCAAGGGAAACCTAGCGGGAATAAACACCGGGGAGCTGTTTTTT. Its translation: CASKGNLAGINTGELFF.

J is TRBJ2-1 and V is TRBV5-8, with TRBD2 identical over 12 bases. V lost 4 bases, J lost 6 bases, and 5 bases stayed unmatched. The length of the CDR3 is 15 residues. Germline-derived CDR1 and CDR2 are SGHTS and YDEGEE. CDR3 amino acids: CASSVPGLAGNEQFF. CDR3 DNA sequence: TGTGCCAGCAGCGTCCCGGGACTAGCGGGCAATGAGCAGTTCTTC.

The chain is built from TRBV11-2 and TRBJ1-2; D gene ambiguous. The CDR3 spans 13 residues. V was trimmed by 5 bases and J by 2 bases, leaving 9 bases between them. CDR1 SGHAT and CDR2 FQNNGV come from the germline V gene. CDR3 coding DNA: TGTGCCAGCAGCCAGACGGGAAACTATGGCTACACCTTC. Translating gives CASSQTGNYGYTF.

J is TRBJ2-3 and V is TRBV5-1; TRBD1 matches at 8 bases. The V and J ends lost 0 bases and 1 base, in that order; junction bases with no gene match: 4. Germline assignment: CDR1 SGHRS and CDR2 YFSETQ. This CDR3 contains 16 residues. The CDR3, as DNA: TGCGCCAGCAGCTTGGCGACAGGGGAGGGCACAGATACGCAGTATTTT. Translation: CASSLATGEGTDTQYF.

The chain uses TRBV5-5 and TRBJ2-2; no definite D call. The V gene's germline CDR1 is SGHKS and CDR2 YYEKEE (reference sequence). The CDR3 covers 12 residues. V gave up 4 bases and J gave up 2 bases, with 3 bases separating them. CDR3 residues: CASSLNTGELFF. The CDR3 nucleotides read TGTGCCAGCAGCCTTAACACCGGGGAGCTGTTTTTT.

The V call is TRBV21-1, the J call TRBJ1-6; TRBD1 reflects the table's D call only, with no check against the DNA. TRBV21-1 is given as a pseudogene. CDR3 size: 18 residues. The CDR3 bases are TGTGCCAGCAGCAAAAAGATGACAGGACCGCGAATTAATTCACCCCTCCACTTT. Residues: CASSKKMTGPRINSPLHF.

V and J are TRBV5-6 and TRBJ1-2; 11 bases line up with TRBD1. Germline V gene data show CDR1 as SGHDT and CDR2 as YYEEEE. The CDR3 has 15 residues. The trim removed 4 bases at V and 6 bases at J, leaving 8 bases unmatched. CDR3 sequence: CASSPLDRGLNGYTF. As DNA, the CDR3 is TGTGCCAGCAGCCCGCTGGACAGGGGGCTTAATGGCTACACCTTC.

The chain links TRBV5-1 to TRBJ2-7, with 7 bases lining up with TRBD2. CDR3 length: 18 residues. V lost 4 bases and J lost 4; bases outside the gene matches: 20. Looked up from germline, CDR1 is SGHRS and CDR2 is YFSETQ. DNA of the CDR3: TGCGCCAGCAGCACAGGCCGGGGGGACTTCCTCGGGGGATACGAGCAGTACTTC. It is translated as CASSTGRGDFLGGYEQYF.

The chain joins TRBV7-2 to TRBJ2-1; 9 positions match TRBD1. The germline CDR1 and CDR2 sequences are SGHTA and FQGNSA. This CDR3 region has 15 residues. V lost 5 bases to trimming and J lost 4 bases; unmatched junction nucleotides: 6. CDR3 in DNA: TGTGCCAGCAGCCCGGACAGGGGAATGTACAATGAGCAGTTCTTC. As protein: CASSPDRGMYNEQFF.

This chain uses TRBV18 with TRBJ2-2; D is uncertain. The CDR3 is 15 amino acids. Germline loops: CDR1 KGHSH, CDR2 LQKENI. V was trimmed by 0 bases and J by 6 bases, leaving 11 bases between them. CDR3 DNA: TGTGCCAGCTCACCACCATCCCAGGCCCCCGGGGAGCTGTTTTTT. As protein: CASSPPSQAPGELFF.

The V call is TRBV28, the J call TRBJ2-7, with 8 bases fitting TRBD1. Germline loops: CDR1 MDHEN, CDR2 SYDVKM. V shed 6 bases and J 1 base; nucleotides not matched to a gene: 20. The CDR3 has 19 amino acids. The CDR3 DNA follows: TGTGCCAGCAGATCGGACAGGGACTGGACCCTCAAAGGGTCCTACGAGCAGTACTTC. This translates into CASRSDRDWTLKGSYEQYF.

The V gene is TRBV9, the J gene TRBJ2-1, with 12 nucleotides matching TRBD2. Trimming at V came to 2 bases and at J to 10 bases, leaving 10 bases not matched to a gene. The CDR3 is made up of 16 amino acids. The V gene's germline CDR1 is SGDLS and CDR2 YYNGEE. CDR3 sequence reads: CASSVMASGGVWEQFF. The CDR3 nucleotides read TGTGCCAGCAGCGTGATGGCTAGCGGGGGGGTCTGGGAGCAGTTCTTC.

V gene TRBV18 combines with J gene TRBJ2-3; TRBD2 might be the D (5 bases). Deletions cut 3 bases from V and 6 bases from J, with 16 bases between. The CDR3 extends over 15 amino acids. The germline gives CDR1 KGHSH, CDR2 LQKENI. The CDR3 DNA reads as TGTGCCAGCTCACCTCGGGTCCGACCGGGGGATACGCAGTATTTT. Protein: CASSPRVRPGDTQYF. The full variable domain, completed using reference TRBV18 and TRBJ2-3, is NAGVMQNPRHLVRRRGQEARLRCSPMKGHSHVYWYRQLPEEGLKFMVYLQKENIIDESGMPKERFSAEFPKEGPSILRIQQVVRGDSAAYFCASSPRVRPGDTQYFGPGTRLTVL.

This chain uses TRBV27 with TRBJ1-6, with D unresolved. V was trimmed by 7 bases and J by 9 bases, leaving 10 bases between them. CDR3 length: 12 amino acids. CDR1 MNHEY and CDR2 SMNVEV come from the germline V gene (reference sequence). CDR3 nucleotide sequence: TGTGCCAGCACCTTTCGCGGTTCACCCCTCCACTTT. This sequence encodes CASTFRGSPLHF.

CDR3 amino acids: CASSSGGGLTGELFF. The CDR3 nucleotides read TGTGCCAGCAGCTCCGGGGGGGGACTCACCGGGGAGCTGTTTTTT. The chain joins TRBV5-4 to TRBJ2-2; TRBD2 matches at 8 bases. The CDR3 runs to 15 residues. The J segment lost 4 bases and the V segment lost 3 bases, leaving 5 bases of the junction unmatched. Germline CDR1 SGHNT, CDR2 YYREEE (reference sequence).

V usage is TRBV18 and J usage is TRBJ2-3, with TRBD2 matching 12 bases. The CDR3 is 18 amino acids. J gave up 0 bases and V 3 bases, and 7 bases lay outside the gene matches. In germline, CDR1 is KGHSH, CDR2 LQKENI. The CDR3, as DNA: TGTGCCAGCTCACCGGCGACTAGCGGGAGTAGGAGCACAGATACGCAGTATTTT. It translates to CASSPATSGSRSTDTQYF.

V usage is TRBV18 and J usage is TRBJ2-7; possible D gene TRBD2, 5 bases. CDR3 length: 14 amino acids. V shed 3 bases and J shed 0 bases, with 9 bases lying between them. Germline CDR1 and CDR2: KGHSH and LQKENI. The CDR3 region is CASSPRRISYEQYF. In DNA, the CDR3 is TGTGCCAGCTCACCCAGGAGGATCTCCTACGAGCAGTACTTC.

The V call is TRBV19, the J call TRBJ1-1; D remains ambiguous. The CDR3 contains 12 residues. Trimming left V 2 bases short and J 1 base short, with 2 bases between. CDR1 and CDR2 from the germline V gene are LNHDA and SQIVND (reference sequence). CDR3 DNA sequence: TGTGCCAGTAGTATACGGAACACTGAAGCTTTCTTT. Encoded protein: CASSIRNTEAFF.

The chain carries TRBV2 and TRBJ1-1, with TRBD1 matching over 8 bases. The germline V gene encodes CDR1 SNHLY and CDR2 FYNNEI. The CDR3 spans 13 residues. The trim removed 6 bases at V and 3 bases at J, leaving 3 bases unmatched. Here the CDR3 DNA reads TGTGCCAGCAGGGTGGACAGGGACACTGAAGCTTTCTTT. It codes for CASRVDRDTEAFF.

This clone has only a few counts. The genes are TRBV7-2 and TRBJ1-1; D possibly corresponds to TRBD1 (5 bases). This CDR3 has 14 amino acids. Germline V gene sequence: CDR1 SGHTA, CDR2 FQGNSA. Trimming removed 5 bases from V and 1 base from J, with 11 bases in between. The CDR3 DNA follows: TGTGCCAGCAGCCCGCAGGACACGAACACTGAAGCTTTCTTT. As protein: CASSPQDTNTEAFF.

The CDR3 here is CASSPGGAGDTQYF. The DNA for the CDR3 is TGTGCCAGCTCACCAGGGGGAGCGGGAGATACGCAGTATTTT. The chain combines TRBV18 with TRBJ2-3, with a tentative D call TRBD2 (6 bases). Between the trimmed V and J ends, which lost 2 bases and 5 bases, there was a span of 11 bases. Germline V lookup: CDR1 KGHSH, CDR2 LQKENI. This CDR3 region has 14 residues.

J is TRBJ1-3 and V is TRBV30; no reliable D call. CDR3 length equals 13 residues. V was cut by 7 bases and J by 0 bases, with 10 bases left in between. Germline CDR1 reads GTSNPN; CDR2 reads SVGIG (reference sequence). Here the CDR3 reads CASARSSGNTIYF. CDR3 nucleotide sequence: TGTGCCTCTGCTCGTAGCTCTGGAAACACCATATATTTT.